Included here is one TCR beta chain sequence, with context. Its antigen is unidentified. The sample originates from a study of vaccination effects on CD4 cells after COVID-19. The repertoire was sequenced with immunoSEQ multiplex PCR; TCRdb's copy has only in-frame clones and lacks some. The profile shows about 73,000 clones, around 69% of them singletons. An approximately 10-day culture period preceded the isolation of CD4+ T cells. Two doses of either BNT162b2 or mRNA-1273 were given to each participant. Germline CDR1 reads MNHEY; CDR2 reads SMNVEV (reference sequence). The CDR3 loop spans 15 amino acids. V lost 7 bases, J lost 0 bases, and 15 bases lay in between.

The sample consisted of CD4+ T cells from PBMCs cultured without peptide, taken after COVID-19 vaccination. The clonotype was recovered from a human donor who received a COVID-19 vaccine. The rearrangement links TRBV27 to TRBJ1-2; D not certain. The CDR3 is CASKRKAHTNYGYTF. The CDR3 bases are TGTGCCAGCAAAAGGAAGGCACATACTAACTATGGCTACACCTTC.